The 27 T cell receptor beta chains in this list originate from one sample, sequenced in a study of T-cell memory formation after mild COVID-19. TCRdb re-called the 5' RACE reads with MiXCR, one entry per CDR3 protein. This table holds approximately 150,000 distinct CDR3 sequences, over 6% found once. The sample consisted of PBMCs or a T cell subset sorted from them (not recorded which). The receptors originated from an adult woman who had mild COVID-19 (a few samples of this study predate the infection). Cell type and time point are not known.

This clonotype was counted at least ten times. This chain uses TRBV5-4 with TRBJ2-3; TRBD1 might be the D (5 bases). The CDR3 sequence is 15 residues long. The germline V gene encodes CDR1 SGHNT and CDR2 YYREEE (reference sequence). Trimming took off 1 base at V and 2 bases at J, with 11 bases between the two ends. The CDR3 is CASSLMSGSTDTQYF. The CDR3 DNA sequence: TGTGCCAGCAGCTTGATGTCAGGGTCCACAGATACGCAGTATTTT. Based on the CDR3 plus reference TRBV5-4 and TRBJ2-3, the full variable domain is ETGVTQSPTHLIKTRGQQVTLRCSSQSGHNTVSWYQQALGQGPQFIFQYYREEENGRGNFPPRFSGLQFPNYSSELNVNALELDDSALYLCASSLMSGSTDTQYFGPGTRLTVL.

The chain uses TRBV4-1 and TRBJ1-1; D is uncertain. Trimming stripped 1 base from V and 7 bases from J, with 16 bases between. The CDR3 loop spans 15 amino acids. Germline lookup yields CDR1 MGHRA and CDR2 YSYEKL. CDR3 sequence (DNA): TGCGCCAGCAGCCAAGCCCCCCGGAGGGCAAGTGAAGCTTTCTTT. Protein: CASSQAPRRASEAFF.

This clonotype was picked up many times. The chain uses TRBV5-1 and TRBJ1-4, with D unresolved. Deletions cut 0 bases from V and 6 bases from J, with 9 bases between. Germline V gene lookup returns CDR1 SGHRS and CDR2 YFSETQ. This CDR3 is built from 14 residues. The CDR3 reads CASSLGQVDEKLFF. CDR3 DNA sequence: TGCGCCAGCAGCTTGGGGCAGGTTGATGAAAAACTGTTTTTT.

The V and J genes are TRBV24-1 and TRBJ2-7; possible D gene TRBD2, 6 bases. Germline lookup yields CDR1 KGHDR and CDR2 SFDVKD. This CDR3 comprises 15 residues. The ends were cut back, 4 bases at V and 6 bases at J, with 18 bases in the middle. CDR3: CATSDSTSTRSEQYF. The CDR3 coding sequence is TGTGCCACCAGTGACTCAACTTCGACTAGGAGCGAGCAGTACTTC.

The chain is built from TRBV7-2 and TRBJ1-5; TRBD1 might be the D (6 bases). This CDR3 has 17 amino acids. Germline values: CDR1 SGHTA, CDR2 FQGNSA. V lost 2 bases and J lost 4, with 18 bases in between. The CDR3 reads CASSLLHSAGENQPQHF. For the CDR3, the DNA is TGTGCCAGCAGCTTACTTCATTCGGCAGGGGAAAATCAGCCCCAGCATTTT.

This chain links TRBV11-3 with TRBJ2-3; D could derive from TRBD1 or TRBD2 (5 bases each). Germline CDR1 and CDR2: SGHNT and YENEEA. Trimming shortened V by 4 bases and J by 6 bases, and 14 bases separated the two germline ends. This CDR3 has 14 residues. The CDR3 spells CASSSPSRADTQYF. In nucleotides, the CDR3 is TGTGCCAGCAGCTCCCCTAGCAGGGCCGATACGCAGTATTTT.

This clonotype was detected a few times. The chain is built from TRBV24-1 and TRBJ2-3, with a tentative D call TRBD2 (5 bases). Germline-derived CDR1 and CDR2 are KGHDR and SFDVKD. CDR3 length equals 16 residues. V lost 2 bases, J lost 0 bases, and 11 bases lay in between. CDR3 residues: CATSDSTGISTDTQYF. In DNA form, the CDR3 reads TGTGCCACCAGTGATTCCACCGGGATAAGCACAGATACGCAGTATTTT.

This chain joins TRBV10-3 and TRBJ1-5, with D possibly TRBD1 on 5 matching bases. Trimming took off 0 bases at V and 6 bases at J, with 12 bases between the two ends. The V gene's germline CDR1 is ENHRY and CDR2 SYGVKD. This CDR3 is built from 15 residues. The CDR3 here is CAISESPGVPQPQHF. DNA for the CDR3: TGTGCCATCAGTGAGTCACCGGGGGTACCTCAGCCCCAGCATTTT.

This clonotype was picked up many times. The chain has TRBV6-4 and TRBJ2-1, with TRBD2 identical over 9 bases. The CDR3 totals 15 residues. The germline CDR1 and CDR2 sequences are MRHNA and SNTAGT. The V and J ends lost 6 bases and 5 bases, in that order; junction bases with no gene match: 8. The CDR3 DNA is TGTGCCAGCAGCGCCGGGCTAGCGGGGAACAATGAGCAGTTCTTC. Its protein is CASSAGLAGNNEQFF.

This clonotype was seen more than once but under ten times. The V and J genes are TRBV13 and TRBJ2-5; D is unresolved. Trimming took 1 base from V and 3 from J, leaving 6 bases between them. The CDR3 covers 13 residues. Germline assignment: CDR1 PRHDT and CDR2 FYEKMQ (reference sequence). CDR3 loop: CASSLDPKETQYF. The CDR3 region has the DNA TGTGCCAGCAGCTTAGATCCGAAAGAGACCCAGTACTTC.

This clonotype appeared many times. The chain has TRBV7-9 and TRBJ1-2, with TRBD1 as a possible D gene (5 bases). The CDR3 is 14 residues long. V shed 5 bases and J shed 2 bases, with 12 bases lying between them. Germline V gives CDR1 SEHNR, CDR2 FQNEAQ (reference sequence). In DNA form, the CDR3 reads TGTGCCAGCAGCCCCGGGACGGTGAACTATGGCTACACCTTC. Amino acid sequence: CASSPGTVNYGYTF.

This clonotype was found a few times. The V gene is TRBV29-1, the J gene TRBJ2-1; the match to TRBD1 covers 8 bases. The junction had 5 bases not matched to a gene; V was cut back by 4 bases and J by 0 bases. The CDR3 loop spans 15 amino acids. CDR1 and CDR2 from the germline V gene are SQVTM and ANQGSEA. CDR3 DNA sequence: TGCAGCGTTGGGGGACAGGCCCTCTCCTACAATGAGCAGTTCTTC. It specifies CSVGGQALSYNEQFF.

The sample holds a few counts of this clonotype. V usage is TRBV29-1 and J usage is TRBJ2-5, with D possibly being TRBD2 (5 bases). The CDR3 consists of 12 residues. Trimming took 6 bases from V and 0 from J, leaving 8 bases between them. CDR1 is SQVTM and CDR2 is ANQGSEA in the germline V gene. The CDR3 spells CSVGLNQETQYF. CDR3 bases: TGCAGCGTCGGACTGAACCAAGAGACCCAGTACTTC.

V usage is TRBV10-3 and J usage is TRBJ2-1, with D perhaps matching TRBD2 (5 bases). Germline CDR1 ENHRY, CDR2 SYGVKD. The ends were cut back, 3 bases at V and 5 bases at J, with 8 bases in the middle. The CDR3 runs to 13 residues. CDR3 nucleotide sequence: TGTGCCATCAGTGATCCCGGGAACAATGAGCAGTTCTTC. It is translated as CAISDPGNNEQFF.

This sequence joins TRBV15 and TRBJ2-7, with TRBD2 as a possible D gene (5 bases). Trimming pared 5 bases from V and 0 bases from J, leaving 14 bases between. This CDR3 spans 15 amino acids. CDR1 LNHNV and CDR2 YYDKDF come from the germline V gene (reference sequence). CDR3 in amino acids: CATSPRGRASYEQYF. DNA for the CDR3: TGTGCCACCAGCCCGCGAGGGCGGGCCTCCTACGAGCAGTACTTC.

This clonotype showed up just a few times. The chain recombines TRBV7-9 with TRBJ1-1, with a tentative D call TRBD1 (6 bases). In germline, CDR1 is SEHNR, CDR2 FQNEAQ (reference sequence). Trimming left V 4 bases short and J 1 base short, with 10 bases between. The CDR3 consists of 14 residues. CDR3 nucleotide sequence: TGTGCCAGCAGCTGGGACAATCCGAACACTGAAGCTTTCTTT. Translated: CASSWDNPNTEAFF.

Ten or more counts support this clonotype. This chain's CDR3 is CASSVTSGSIGGELFF. The CDR3 DNA sequence: TGCGCCAGCAGCGTGACTAGCGGGAGTATCGGCGGGGAGCTGTTTTTT. The genes are TRBV5-1 and TRBJ2-2, with 12 bases matching TRBD2. The CDR3 is made up of 16 amino acids. Trimming at V came to 4 bases and at J to 7 bases, leaving 8 bases not matched to a gene. Germline lookup yields CDR1 SGHRS and CDR2 YFSETQ.

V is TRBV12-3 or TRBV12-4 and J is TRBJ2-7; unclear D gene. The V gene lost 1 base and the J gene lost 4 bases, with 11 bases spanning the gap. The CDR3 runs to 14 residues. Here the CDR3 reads CASSLVSERYEQYF. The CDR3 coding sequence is TGTGCCAGCAGTTTAGTTTCCGAGCGATACGAGCAGTACTTC.

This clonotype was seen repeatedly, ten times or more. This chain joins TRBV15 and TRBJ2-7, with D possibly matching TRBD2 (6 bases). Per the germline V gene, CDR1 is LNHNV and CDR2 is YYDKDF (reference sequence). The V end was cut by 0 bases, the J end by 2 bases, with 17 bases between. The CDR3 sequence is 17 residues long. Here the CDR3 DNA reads TGTGCCACCAGCAGAGATCTCAGTGGGCGGGGAGCCTACGAGCAGTACTTC. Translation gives CATSRDLSGRGAYEQYF.

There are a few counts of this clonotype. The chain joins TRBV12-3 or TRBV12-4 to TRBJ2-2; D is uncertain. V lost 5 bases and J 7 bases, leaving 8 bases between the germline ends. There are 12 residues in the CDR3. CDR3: CASSLSGGELFF. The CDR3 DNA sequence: TGTGCCAGCAGTCTCAGTGGCGGGGAGCTGTTTTTT.

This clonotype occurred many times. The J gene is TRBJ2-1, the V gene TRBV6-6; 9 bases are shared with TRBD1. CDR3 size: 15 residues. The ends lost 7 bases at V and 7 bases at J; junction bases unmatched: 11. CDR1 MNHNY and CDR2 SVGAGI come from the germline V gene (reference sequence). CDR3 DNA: TGTGCCAGCACTATTCTCGACAGGGGGACGAATGAGCAGTTCTTC. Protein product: CASTILDRGTNEQFF.

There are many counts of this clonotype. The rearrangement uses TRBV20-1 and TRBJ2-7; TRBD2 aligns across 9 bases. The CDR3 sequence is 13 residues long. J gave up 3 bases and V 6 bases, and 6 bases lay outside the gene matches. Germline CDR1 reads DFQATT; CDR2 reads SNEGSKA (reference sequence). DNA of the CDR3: TGCAGTGCCCAGGTAGCGGGAGTCTACGAGCAGTACTTC. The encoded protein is CSAQVAGVYEQYF.

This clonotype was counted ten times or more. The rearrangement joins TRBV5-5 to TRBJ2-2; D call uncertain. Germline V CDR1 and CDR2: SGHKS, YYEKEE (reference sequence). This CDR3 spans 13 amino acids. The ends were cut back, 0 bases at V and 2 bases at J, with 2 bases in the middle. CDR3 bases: TGTGCCAGCAGCTTGGCCAACACCGGGGAGCTGTTTTTT. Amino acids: CASSLANTGELFF.

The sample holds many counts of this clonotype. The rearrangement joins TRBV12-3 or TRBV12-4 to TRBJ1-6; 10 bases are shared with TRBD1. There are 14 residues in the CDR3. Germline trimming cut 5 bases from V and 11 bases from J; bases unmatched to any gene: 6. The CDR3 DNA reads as TGTGCCAGCAGTATCGACAGGGGGCCTACACCCCTCCACTTT. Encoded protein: CASSIDRGPTPLHF.

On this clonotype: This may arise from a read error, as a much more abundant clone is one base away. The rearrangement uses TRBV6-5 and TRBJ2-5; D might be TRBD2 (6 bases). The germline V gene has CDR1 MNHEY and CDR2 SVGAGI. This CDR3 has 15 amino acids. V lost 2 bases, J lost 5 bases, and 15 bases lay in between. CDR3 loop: CASSYATRGLETQYF. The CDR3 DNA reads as TGTGCCAGCAGTTACGCGACTAGAGGTTTGGAGACCCAGTACTTC.

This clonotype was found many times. Here the CDR3 DNA reads TGTGCCAGCAGCAAAGGGACTAGCGGGAGCCCAGATACGCAGTATTTT. Its translation is CASSKGTSGSPDTQYF. V gene TRBV4-2 combines with J gene TRBJ2-3; 14 nucleotides match TRBD2. Germline V gene data show CDR1 as LGHNA and CDR2 as YNFKEQ. This CDR3 has 16 amino acids. Trimming removed 5 bases from V and 4 bases from J; junction bases left unmatched: 5.

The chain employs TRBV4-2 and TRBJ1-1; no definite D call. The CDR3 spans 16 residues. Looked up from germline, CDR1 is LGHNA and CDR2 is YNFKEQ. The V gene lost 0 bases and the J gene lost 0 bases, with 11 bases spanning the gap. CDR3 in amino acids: CASSQDNTNLNTEAFF. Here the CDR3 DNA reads TGTGCCAGCAGCCAAGATAATACGAATTTGAACACTGAAGCTTTCTTT.